Listed below are T cell receptor beta chains from one sample, sequenced in a study of cytomegalovirus exposure and HLA in healthy donors. Libraries were prepared by immunoSEQ multiplex PCR; TCRdb keeps only in-frame clonotypes and omits some of them. The data contain about 200,000 clones, roughly 80% of them singletons. The sequenced sample was PBMCs. The receptor source for this set is a young woman in good health and CMV-seronegative. Each CDR3 is given with its conserved first and last residue. Only part of the rows carry a size: once, few, many, or a class if the clone is expanded.

TRBJ1-1,.,15,TRBV5-1,CASSLYLGVNTEAFF
TRBJ1-2,.,16,TRBV6-1,CASSEVLLSPGGGYTF
TRBJ1-5,.,13,TRBV7-9,CASSFRDNQPQHF
TRBJ2-7,.,13,TRBV28,CASTHGGLRGQYF
TRBJ1-2,once,16,TRBV27,CASSLSPNRQGLGYTF
TRBJ2-7,.,14,TRBV25-1,CASSEGGRNYEQYF
TRBJ2-1,.,15,TRBV15,CATSHWASGSNEQFF
TRBJ1-5,.,14,TRBV2,CASGLSGVNQPQHF
TRBJ1-2,few,15,TRBV2,CASSEAIWADYGYTF
TRBJ2-7,.,17,TRBV10-2,CASSESIWGAQTYEQYF
TRBJ2-2,.,16,TRBV25-1,CASQTQESGLAGELFF
TRBJ1-1,.,14,TRBV5-1,CASSPQGGGDEAFF
TRBJ1-2,.,15,TRBV28,CASSLNRGSSYGYTF
TRBJ1-1,.,15,TRBV6-5,CASSPHPSGNTEAFF
TRBJ2-1,.,19,TRBV5-1,CASSLASSGTSGRSNEQFF
TRBJ1-2,once,17,TRBV7-9,CASSLVRQVTSNYGYTF
TRBJ2-1,.,15,TRBV5-1,CASSLVRGVNNEQFF
TRBJ2-7,once,14,TRBV9,CASSVGIQAYEQYF
TRBJ2-1,.,14,TRBV28,CASRGLAGRNEQFF
TRBJ2-1,.,11,TRBV20-1,CSAREAGEQFF